Below are 5 T cell receptor beta chains sequenced from a single sample in a study of shared clonotypes between healthy human individuals. Libraries were prepared by immunoSEQ multiplex PCR; TCRdb keeps only in-frame clonotypes and omits some of them. This table holds almost 750,000 clones, over 60% found once. The sample was memory CD4+ T cells sorted from blood. The subset is: CD45RA-negative fraction. Receptors originate from a woman in her 30s in good health.

This chain joins TRBV7-3 and TRBJ1-1, with D hard to call. The CDR3 loop spans 13 amino acids. V was cut by 5 bases and J by 1 base, with 8 bases left in between. The germline V gene encodes CDR1 SGHTA and CDR2 FQGTGA. The DNA for the CDR3 is TGTGCCAGCAGCGTGGACGGGAACACTGAAGCTTTCTTT. Amino acids: CASSVDGNTEAFF.

CDR3 protein: CASSPDSLNTGELFF. The CDR3 DNA is TGTGCCAGCAGCCCGGACTCTTTGAACACCGGGGAGCTGTTTTTT. This chain links TRBV11-2 with TRBJ2-2; a possible D gene is TRBD2 (5 bases). Trimming took off 5 bases at V and 1 base at J, with 11 bases between the two ends. Germline-derived CDR1 and CDR2 are SGHAT and FQNNGV. The CDR3 contains 15 residues.

The rearrangement joins TRBV28 to TRBJ2-1, with TRBD1 as a possible D gene (5 bases). Trimming took 4 bases from V and 10 from J, leaving 23 bases between them. The germline V gene has CDR1 MDHEN and CDR2 SYDVKM. CDR3 length: 16 amino acids. CDR3 coding DNA: TGTGCCAGCAGTTCCCGAGGTGGGGCCTTCGACAGCGAGCAGTTCTTC. Protein product: CASSSRGGAFDSEQFF.

The genes are TRBV7-9 and TRBJ1-4; D remains ambiguous. Looked up from germline, CDR1 is SEHNR and CDR2 is FQNEAQ (reference sequence). Trimming left V 1 base short and J 8 bases short, with 8 bases between. The length of the CDR3 is 13 residues. DNA for the CDR3: TGTGCCAGCAGCTTAGGACCTTACGAAAAACTGTTTTTT. Amino acids: CASSLGPYEKLFF.

This sequence joins TRBV6-1 and TRBJ2-1; a weak D match, TRBD2 (6 bases). CDR1 and CDR2 (germline): MNHNS, SASEGT. V was shortened by 6 bases and J by 6 bases, with 12 bases between the two germline ends. CDR3 length: 13 amino acids. The CDR3 nucleotides are TGTGCCAGCAGGCGGGGTGCTGGCAATGAGCAGTTCTTC. Translation gives CASRRGAGNEQFF.